These 9 T cell receptor beta chains were sequenced from one sample in a study of cytomegalovirus exposure and HLA in healthy donors. A multiplex PCR was run with 60 Vbeta primers and 13 Jbeta primers. Clones were read by immunoSEQ multiplex PCR, and TCRdb kept only the in-frame ones, dropping some. The data show about 140,000 clones, with over 70% seen just once and 2.5% to 3.5% held by the top ten. Sequencing used PBMCs. The receptor source for this set is a man between 35 and 55 years old in good health and CMV-seronegative.

The chain has TRBV19 and TRBJ1-5; D ambiguous. This CDR3 spans 15 amino acids. Germline values: CDR1 LNHDA, CDR2 SQIVND (reference sequence). V shed 3 bases and J shed 1 base, with 10 bases lying between them. This CDR3 is CASSILAGSNQPQHF. CDR3 coding DNA: TGTGCCAGTAGTATCTTGGCAGGAAGCAATCAGCCCCAGCATTTT.

The CDR3 loop is CASSSIRVNEQFF. CDR3 in DNA: TGTGCCAGCAGTTCCATCAGGGTGAATGAGCAGTTCTTC. V is TRBV13 and J is TRBJ2-1, with D possibly being TRBD1 (5 bases). This CDR3 has 13 residues. Between the trimmed V and J ends, which lost 6 bases and 7 bases, there was a span of 13 bases. The V gene's germline CDR1 is PRHDT and CDR2 FYEKMQ (reference sequence).

The chain employs TRBV30 and TRBJ2-3; 7 nucleotides agree with TRBD1. The V segment lost 4 bases and the J segment 1 base; nucleotides outside the gene matches: 5. Germline CDR1 is GTSNPN and CDR2 is SVGIG (reference sequence). The CDR3 runs 14 residues. The CDR3 sequence is CAWNPTGGTDTQYF. The CDR3 DNA reads as TGTGCCTGGAACCCTACAGGGGGCACAGATACGCAGTATTTT. Combining the CDR3 with reference TRBV30 and TRBJ2-3 gives the whole variable domain SQTIHQWPATLVQPVGSPLSLECTVEGTSNPNLYWYRQAAGRGLQLLFYSVGIGQISSEVPQNLSASRPQDRQFILSSKKLLLSDSGFYLCAWNPTGGTDTQYFGPGTRLTVL.

The chain joins TRBV6-6 to TRBJ2-1; a weak D match, TRBD1 (5 bases). Germline-derived CDR1 and CDR2 are MNHNY and SVGAGI (reference sequence). V shed 8 bases and J shed 5 bases, with 13 bases lying between them. The CDR3 consists of 13 residues. The CDR3 DNA sequence: TGTGCCAGCCTTATTGACAGAAACAATGAGCAGTTCTTC. Translated, it gives CASLIDRNNEQFF.

This chain joins TRBV30 and TRBJ2-3, with 7 bases matching TRBD2. The CDR3 sequence is 13 residues long. V lost 2 bases to trimming and J lost 4 bases; unmatched junction nucleotides: 3. Germline V gene lookup returns CDR1 GTSNPN and CDR2 SVGIG (reference sequence). The CDR3 loop reads CAWSSRGSDTQYF. The CDR3 coding sequence is TGTGCCTGGAGTTCGCGGGGGTCAGATACGCAGTATTTT.

The chain carries TRBV30 and TRBJ1-2; a weak D match, TRBD1 (6 bases). CDR1 is GTSNPN, CDR2 SVGIG, per germline (reference sequence). V was pared by 4 bases and J by 8 bases, with 17 bases between. There are 13 residues in the CDR3. CDR3 sequence: CAWNLRGLRGYTF. In DNA, the CDR3 is TGTGCCTGGAATCTGCGGGGGCTGAGGGGCTACACCTTC.

This sequence joins TRBV11-3 and TRBJ2-7; tentative D call: TRBD1 (5 bases). The V end lost 0 bases, the J end lost 7 bases, and 19 bases lay between the germline ends. CDR1 is SGHNT, CDR2 YENEEA, per germline. The CDR3 consists of 16 residues. This chain's CDR3 is CASSLDQSGIPGEQYF. CDR3 nucleotides: TGTGCCAGCAGCTTAGATCAGTCAGGGATCCCGGGTGAGCAGTACTTC.

V and J are TRBV19 and TRBJ1-2; 7 positions agree with TRBD1. Germline trimming cut 10 bases from V and 8 bases from J; bases unmatched to any gene: 16. The CDR3 has 14 residues. Germline CDR1 is LNHDA and CDR2 is SQIVND (reference sequence). The CDR3 DNA is TGTGCCACCCTGGACAGGCCGCACAGGGGAGGCTACACCTTC. Protein: CATLDRPHRGGYTF. The whole variable domain, remainder taken from reference TRBV19 and TRBJ1-2, is DGGITQSPKYLFRKEGQNVTLSCEQNLNHDAMYWYRQDPGQGLRLIYYSQIVNDFQKGDIAEGYSVSREKKESFPLTVTSAQKNPTAFYLCATLDRPHRGGYTFGSGTRLTVV.

This chain links TRBV7-2 with TRBJ2-7; 8 bases align to TRBD2. CDR1 is SGHTA and CDR2 is FQGNSA in the germline V gene. CDR3 size: 18 residues. V trimming: 4 bases; J trimming: 7 bases; junction bases outside the gene matches: 21. In DNA, the CDR3 is TGTGCCAGCAGCTCGCTACCTGCGGGGGTCGTCTCGGGGGGGGAGCAGTACTTC. Encoded protein: CASSSLPAGVVSGGEQYF.